This T cell receptor (beta chain) was captured in a study of cytomegalovirus exposure and HLA in healthy donors. The overall study: Approximately 170 million T cells yielded roughly 120 million unique TCR beta sequences in earlier analysis. Findings of the study overall: A missense variant in DCLRE1C was later tied to TCR beta V- and J-gene trimming. Follow-up analysis seemed to connect common viral pathogens with several of the most significant clusters identified. There were fewer than 200 TCR beta chains listed as cytomegalovirus-associated.

Note on this clone: Antigen: not known.

With 60 Vbeta and 13 Jbeta primers, the PCR was carried out. Repertoires were generated with immunoSEQ multiplex PCR, while TCRdb's copy carries only in-frame clones and drops some. The sample holds around 200,000 clones; approximately 86% are singletons and the top ten take approximately 0.31%. Per germline, CDR1 MGHDK and CDR2 SYGVNS. This CDR3 region has 12 residues. Trimming took off 8 bases at V and 2 bases at J, with 10 bases between the two ends. Material for sequencing was PBMCs. This clonotype was obtained from a woman aged 25 to 45 in good health and CMV-seronegative. This rearrangement joins TRBV25-1 to TRBJ2-7; D is undetermined. CDR3 nucleotide sequence: TGTGCCAGCGGCGGTTCAACCTACGAGCAGTACTTC. It codes for CASGGSTYEQYF.